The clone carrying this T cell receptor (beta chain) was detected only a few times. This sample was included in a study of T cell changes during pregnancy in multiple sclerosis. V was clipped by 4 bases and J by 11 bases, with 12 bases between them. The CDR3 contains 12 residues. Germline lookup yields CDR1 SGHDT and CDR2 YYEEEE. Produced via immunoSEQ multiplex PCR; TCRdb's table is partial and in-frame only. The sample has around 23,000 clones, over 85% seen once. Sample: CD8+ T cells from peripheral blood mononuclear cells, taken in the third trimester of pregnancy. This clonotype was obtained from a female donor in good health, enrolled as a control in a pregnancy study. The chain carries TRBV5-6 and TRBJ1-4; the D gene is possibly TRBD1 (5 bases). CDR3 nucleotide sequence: TGTGCCAGCAGCGGAGGGGTGGGGAAACTGTTTTTT. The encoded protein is CASSGGVGKLFF.